A selection of T cell receptor beta chains follows, all from one sample in a study of CD8 T cells in ankylosing spondylitis. A single record per CDR3 protein comes from TCRdb applying MiXCR to the 5' RACE reads. The sample yields around 440,000 distinct CDR3 sequences, roughly 18% seen once. Sequencing was carried out using blood, either unsorted or a sorted T cell fraction (not recorded which). These receptors were taken from a male donor with ankylosing spondylitis. The CDR3 runs from the conserved cysteine through the conserved F or W. The D gene is left open where the match is weak. Not every row has a clone size; where given, it reads once, few, many or a size class.

>TRBJ1-1|many|TRBV20-1|-
CSARPPGFTEAFF
TGCAGTGCCCGGCCGCCAGGGTTCACTGAAGCTTTCTTT
>TRBJ1-4|few|TRBV5-1|TRBD1
CASSAGDRASTNEKLFF
TGCGCCAGCAGCGCCGGGGACAGGGCATCGACTAATGAAAAACTGTTTTTT
>TRBJ2-1|few|TRBV5-1|TRBD2
CASSPGTGRARNEQFF
TGCGCCAGCAGCCCCGGGACCGGGAGGGCCCGGAATGAGCAGTTCTTC
>TRBJ1-5|-|TRBV9|-
CASSVQGGSQPQHF
TGTGCCAGCAGCGTACAGGGTGGCAGTCAGCCCCAGCATTTT
>TRBJ2-5|few|TRBV7-9|-
CASSLTRETQYF
TGTGCCAGCAGCTTAACCAGGGAGACCCAGTACTTC
>TRBJ2-3|few|TRBV20-1|TRBD2
CSASRTSADTQYF
TGCAGTGCTTCCCGTACTAGCGCGGATACGCAGTATTTT
>TRBJ2-7|few|TRBV6-1|-
CASSGQVYPYEQYF
TGTGCCAGCAGTGGACAGGTTTATCCCTACGAGCAGTACTTC
>TRBJ2-1|-|TRBV7-9|-
CASSLAGTGWNEQFF
TGTGCCAGCAGCTTGGCCGGGACTGGATGGAATGAGCAGTTCTTC
>TRBJ1-5|few|TRBV5-5|-
CASSSLQGIAQHF
TGTGCCAGCAGCTCCCTACAGGGAATAGCCCAGCATTTT
>TRBJ2-1|-|TRBV7-9|TRBD2
CASSGKPGLAGGNEQFF
TGTGCCAGCAGCGGGAAGCCGGGACTAGCGGGAGGGAATGAGCAGTTCTTC
>TRBJ2-7|many|TRBV4-2|-
CASSPRGDSYEQYF
TGTGCCAGCAGCCCCAGAGGGGATTCCTACGAGCAGTACTTC
>TRBJ2-1|few|TRBV5-1|-
CASSSGDVSYNEQFF
TGCGCCAGCAGCTCCGGGGATGTCTCCTACAATGAGCAGTTCTTC
>TRBJ1-4|many|TRBV10-3|TRBD1
CAISSGQGVGEKLFF
TGTGCCATCAGTTCGGGACAGGGGGTCGGTGAAAAACTGTTTTTT
>TRBJ2-3|-|TRBV12-3/TRBV12-4|-
CTSSLGFVLGVTSTDTQYF
TGTACCAGCAGTTTGGGGTTTGTTTTAGGGGTTACTAGCACAGATACGCAGTATTTT
>TRBJ2-7|-|TRBV19|-
CASTTTGGDEQYF
TGTGCCAGTACCACCACCGGGGGCGACGAGCAGTACTTC
>TRBJ2-1|few|TRBV11-2|-
CASSLDFGGSSYNEQFF
TGTGCCAGCAGCTTAGATTTTGGAGGGAGCTCCTACAATGAGCAGTTCTTC
>TRBJ1-2|-|TRBV2|-
CASTEGEGWGHGYTF
TGTGCCAGCACCGAGGGGGAGGGTTGGGGCCATGGCTACACCTTC
>TRBJ2-5|few|TRBV12-3/TRBV12-4|-
CASSRDATQYF
TGTGCCAGCAGCCGCGATGCGACCCAGTACTTC
>TRBJ2-5|-|TRBV4-1|-
CASSQDGMWGRETQYF
TGCGCCAGCAGCCAAGACGGGATGTGGGGGCGAGAGACCCAGTACTTC
>TRBJ2-7|many|TRBV7-9|TRBD2
CASSLGLAGVYEQYF
TGTGCCAGCAGTTTAGGCCTAGCGGGGGTGTACGAGCAGTACTTC
>TRBJ1-1|few|TRBV14|-
CASSPAKLNTEAFF
TGTGCCAGCAGCCCCGCGAAGTTGAACACTGAAGCTTTCTTT
>TRBJ2-1|many|TRBV20-1|TRBD2
CSARDLGLAGSYNEQFF
TGCAGTGCTAGAGATCTCGGGCTAGCGGGGTCCTACAATGAGCAGTTCTTC
>TRBJ2-1|many|TRBV5-6|TRBD1
CASSFGTVPPEQFF
TGTGCCAGCAGCTTCGGGACAGTTCCCCCGGAGCAGTTCTTC
>TRBJ2-3|few|TRBV5-6|-
CASSFRDQAEYF
TGTGCCAGCAGCTTCCGGGACCAGGCAGAGTATTTT
>TRBJ2-7|few|TRBV27|-
CASSSRQTYEQYF
TGTGCCAGCAGTTCTAGACAGACCTACGAGCAGTACTTC
>TRBJ2-5|few|TRBV18|-
CASSPQQGEETQYF
TGTGCCAGCTCACCACAACAGGGTGAAGAGACCCAGTACTTC
>TRBJ1-2|-|TRBV20-1|-
CSARWAGSYGYTF
TGCAGTGCTAGATGGGCAGGGAGCTATGGCTACACCTTC
>TRBJ2-5|-|TRBV3-1|-
CASSQLMALGKETQYF
TGTGCCAGCAGCCAACTAATGGCCCTGGGGAAAGAGACCCAGTACTTC
>TRBJ2-3|many|TRBV29-1|-
CSVDGRVAENTDTQYF
TGCAGCGTTGACGGAAGAGTAGCGGAGAACACAGATACGCAGTATTTT
>TRBJ2-5|-|TRBV7-2|TRBD2
CASSFGLAAGRGTQYF
TGTGCCAGCAGCTTCGGACTAGCGGCCGGCCGGGGGACCCAGTACTTC
>TRBJ1-1|-|TRBV12-3/TRBV12-4|TRBD1
CASSSGQVEAFF
TGTGCCAGCAGTTCAGGACAGGTTGAAGCTTTCTTT
>TRBJ1-5|-|TRBV28|-
CASSFKVTNRQPQHF
TGTGCCAGCAGTTTCAAGGTGACCAATCGGCAGCCCCAGCATTTT
>TRBJ1-2|-|TRBV5-1|TRBD1
CASSPDRGGLGYTF
TGCGCCAGCAGCCCGGACAGGGGAGGGCTTGGCTACACCTTC
>TRBJ2-3|-|TRBV7-2|TRBD1
CASSFGTGEDTQYF
TGTGCCAGCAGCTTCGGGACAGGGGAGGATACGCAGTATTTT
>TRBJ2-3|-|TRBV6-5|-
CASSYGQLSTDTQYF
TGTGCCAGCAGTTACGGCCAGCTTAGCACAGATACGCAGTATTTT
>TRBJ2-2|-|TRBV6-1|-
CASSTGTNVLPSGELFF
TGTGCCAGCAGTACCGGGACAAACGTATTACCGTCCGGGGAGCTGTTTTTT
>TRBJ1-4|-|TRBV5-1|-
CASSLGSNGNEKLFF
TGCGCCAGCAGCTTGGGAAGCAACGGTAATGAAAAACTGTTTTTT
>TRBJ1-3|-|TRBV5-1|TRBD1
CASSADRGPGNTIYF
TGCGCCAGCAGCGCGGACAGGGGGCCTGGAAACACCATATATTTT
>TRBJ1-2|few|TRBV6-1|-
CASSPYYGYTF
TGTGCCAGCAGTCCCTACTATGGCTACACCTTC
>TRBJ2-3|-|TRBV5-1|-
CASSLDRGGTDTQYF
TGCGCCAGCAGCTTGGATCGGGGTGGGACAGATACGCAGTATTTT
>TRBJ2-7|-|TRBV4-1|-
CASSQGAPDRSYEQYF
TGCGCCAGCAGCCAAGGGGCTCCGGACCGCTCCTACGAGCAGTACTTC
>TRBJ2-7|-|TRBV20-1|-
CSGAGEPYEQYF
TGCAGTGGAGCGGGTGAACCCTACGAGCAGTACTTC
>TRBJ2-5|few|TRBV30|TRBD2
CAWSGRLAPETQYF
TGTGCCTGGAGTGGCCGACTAGCCCCAGAGACCCAGTACTTC
>TRBJ1-1|-|TRBV28|-
CASRGDIEAFF
TGTGCCTCCCGGGGGGACATAGAAGCTTTCTTT
>TRBJ2-3|many|TRBV12-3/TRBV12-4|-
CASTYGQNTDTQYF
TGTGCCAGCACCTACGGACAGAACACAGATACGCAGTATTTT
>TRBJ2-3|few|TRBV6-2/TRBV6-3|-
CATGLNTDTQYF
TGTGCGACCGGACTTAACACAGATACGCAGTATTTT
>TRBJ2-5|-|TRBV20-1|TRBD1
CSAGDSLQETQYF
TGCAGTGCTGGGGACAGCCTCCAAGAGACCCAGTACTTC